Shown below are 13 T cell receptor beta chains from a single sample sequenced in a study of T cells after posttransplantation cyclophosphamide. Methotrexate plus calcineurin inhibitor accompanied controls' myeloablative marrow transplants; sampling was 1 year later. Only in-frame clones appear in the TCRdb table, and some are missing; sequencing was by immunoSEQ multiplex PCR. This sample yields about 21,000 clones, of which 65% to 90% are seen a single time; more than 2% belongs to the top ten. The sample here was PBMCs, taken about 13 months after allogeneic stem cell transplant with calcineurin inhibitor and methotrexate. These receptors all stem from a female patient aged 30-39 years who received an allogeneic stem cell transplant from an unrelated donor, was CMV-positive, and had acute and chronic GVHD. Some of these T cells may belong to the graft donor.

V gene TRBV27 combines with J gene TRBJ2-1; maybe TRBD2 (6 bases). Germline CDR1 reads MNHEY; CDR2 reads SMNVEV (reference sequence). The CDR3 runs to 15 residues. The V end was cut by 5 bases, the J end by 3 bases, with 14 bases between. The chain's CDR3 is CASSIPGLDYNEQFF. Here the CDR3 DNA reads TGTGCCAGCAGTATTCCGGGACTGGACTACAATGAGCAGTTCTTC.

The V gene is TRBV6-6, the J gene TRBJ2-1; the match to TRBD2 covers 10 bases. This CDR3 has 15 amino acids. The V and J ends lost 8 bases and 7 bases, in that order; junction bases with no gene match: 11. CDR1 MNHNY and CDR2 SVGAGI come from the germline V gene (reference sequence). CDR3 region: CASESGRAGENEQFF. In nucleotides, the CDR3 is TGTGCCAGCGAAAGCGGGAGGGCCGGAGAGAATGAGCAGTTCTTC.

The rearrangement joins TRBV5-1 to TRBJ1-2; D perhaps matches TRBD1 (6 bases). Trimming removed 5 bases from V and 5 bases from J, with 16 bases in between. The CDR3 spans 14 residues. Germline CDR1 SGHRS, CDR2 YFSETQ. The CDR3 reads CASRIQTGEYGYTF. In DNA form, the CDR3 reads TGCGCCAGCAGGATACAGACAGGCGAGTATGGCTACACCTTC. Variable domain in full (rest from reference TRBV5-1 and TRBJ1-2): KAGVTQTPRYLIKTRGQQVTLSCSPISGHRSVSWYQQTPGQGLQFLFEYFSETQRNKGNFPGRFSGRQFSNSRSEMNVSTLELGDSALYLCASRIQTGEYGYTFGSGTRLTVV.

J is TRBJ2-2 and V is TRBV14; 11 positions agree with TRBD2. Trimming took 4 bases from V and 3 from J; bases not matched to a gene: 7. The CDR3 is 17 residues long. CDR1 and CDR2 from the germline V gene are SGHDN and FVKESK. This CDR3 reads CASSRIRTSGYTGELFF. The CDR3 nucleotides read TGTGCCAGCAGCCGGATTAGGACTAGCGGGTACACCGGGGAGCTGTTTTTT.

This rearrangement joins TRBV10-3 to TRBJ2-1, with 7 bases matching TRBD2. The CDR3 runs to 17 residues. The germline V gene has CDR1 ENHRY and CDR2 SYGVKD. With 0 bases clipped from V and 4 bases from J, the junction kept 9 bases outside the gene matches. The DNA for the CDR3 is TGTGCCATCAGTGAGTCACTGACTAGCTCTTTGTACAATGAGCAGTTCTTC. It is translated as CAISESLTSSLYNEQFF.

The CDR3 sequence: CASSLSASGSSYEQYF. DNA of the CDR3: TGCGCCAGCAGCTTGTCGGCTAGCGGGAGCTCCTACGAGCAGTACTTC. The chain carries TRBV5-1 and TRBJ2-7, with 10 positions matching TRBD2. CDR3 size: 16 residues. CDR1 and CDR2 (germline): SGHRS, YFSETQ. Germline trimming cut 1 base from V and 0 bases from J; bases unmatched to any gene: 4.

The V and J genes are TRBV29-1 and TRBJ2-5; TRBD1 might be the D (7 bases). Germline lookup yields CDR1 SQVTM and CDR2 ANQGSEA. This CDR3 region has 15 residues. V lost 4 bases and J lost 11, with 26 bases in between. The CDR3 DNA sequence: TGCAGCGTTGTTCTGTGGCAGGGGGGAATAGGAGAGCAGTACTTC. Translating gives CSVVLWQGGIGEQYF.

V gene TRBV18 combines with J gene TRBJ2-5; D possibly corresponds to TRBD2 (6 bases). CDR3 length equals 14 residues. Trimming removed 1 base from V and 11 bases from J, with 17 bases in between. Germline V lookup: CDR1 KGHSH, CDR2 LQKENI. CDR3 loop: CASSPQVNWGEQYF. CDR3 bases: TGTGCCAGCTCACCACAGGTCAATTGGGGGGAGCAGTACTTC.

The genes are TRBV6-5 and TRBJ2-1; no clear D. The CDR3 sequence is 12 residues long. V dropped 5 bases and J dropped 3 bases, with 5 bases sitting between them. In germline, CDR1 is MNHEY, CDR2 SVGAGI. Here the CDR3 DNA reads TGTGCCAGCAGTGACAACTACAATGAGCAGTTCTTC. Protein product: CASSDNYNEQFF.

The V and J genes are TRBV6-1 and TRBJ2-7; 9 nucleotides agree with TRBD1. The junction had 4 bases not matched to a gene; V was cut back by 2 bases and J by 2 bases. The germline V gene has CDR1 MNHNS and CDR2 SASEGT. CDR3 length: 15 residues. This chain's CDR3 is CASSERGQGPYEQYF. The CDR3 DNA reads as TGTGCCAGCAGTGAACGGGGACAGGGCCCCTACGAGCAGTACTTC.

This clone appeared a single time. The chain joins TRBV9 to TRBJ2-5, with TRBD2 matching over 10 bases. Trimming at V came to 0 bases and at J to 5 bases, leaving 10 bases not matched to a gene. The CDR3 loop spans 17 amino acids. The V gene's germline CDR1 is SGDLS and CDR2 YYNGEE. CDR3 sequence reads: CASSVEGAGGARETQYF. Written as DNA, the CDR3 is TGTGCCAGCAGCGTAGAGGGAGCGGGGGGGGCGAGGGAGACCCAGTACTTC.

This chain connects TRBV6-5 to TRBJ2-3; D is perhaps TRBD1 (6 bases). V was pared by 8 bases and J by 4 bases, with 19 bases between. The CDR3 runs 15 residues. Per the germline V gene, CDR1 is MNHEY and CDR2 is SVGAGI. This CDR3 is CASALEWGQSDTQYF. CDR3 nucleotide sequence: TGTGCCAGCGCACTTGAGTGGGGGCAGTCAGATACGCAGTATTTT.

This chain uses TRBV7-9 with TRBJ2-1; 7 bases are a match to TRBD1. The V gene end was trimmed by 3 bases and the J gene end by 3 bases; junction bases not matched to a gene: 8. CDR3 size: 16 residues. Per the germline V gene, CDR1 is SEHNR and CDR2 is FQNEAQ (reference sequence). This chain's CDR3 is CASSFGDSSYYNEQFF. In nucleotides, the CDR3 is TGTGCCAGCAGCTTCGGGGACAGTTCTTACTACAATGAGCAGTTCTTC.